The 24 T cell receptor beta chains below all came from one sample that was sequenced in a study of CD8 T cells in ankylosing spondylitis. Broader study findings: Characteristic of ankylosing spondylitis blood, it appeared, was a TCR beta motif comprising several highly homologous variants.

TCRdb analysed the 5' RACE reads with MiXCR anew, one entry per CDR3 protein. The data hold roughly 450,000 distinct CDR3 sequences, with more than 25% observed a single time. These receptors' targets are unknown. Sequences were obtained from blood, either unsorted or a sorted T cell fraction (not recorded which). The receptors were gathered from a male donor with ankylosing spondylitis.

The chain is built from TRBV27 and TRBJ1-5, with a tentative D call TRBD1 (6 bases). The CDR3 runs to 18 residues. V gave up 4 bases and J gave up 0 bases, with 19 bases separating them. Germline CDR1 is MNHEY and CDR2 is SMNVEV (reference sequence). The CDR3 DNA sequence: TGTGCCAGCAGTTCTTTTCTGGGAGGGGGAAGTAGCAATCAGCCCCAGCATTTT. This codes for CASSSFLGGGSSNQPQHF.

This clonotype came up a few times. The rearrangement links TRBV6-2 or TRBV6-3 to TRBJ2-6; possible D gene TRBD1, 5 bases. CDR3 length equals 13 residues. Germline CDR1 is MNHEY and CDR2 is SVGEGT. Trimming removed 5 bases at V and 13 bases at J, with 15 bases between. The CDR3 DNA sequence: TGTGCCAGCAGTGACGACGTAGGGGTAGTCCTGACTTTC. This codes for CASSDDVGVVLTF.

The V call is TRBV20-1, the J call TRBJ2-1; D may be TRBD2 (5 bases). Germline CDR1 reads DFQATT; CDR2 reads SNEGSKA (reference sequence). This CDR3 is built from 14 residues. Trimming shortened V by 7 bases and J by 6 bases, and 19 bases separated the two germline ends. The CDR3 spells CSVRGASFGNEQFF. In DNA, the CDR3 is TGCAGTGTCCGGGGTGCTAGCTTCGGCAATGAGCAGTTCTTC.

This clonotype was recorded a few times. The chain carries TRBV2 and TRBJ2-7; D gene uncertain. The CDR3 sequence is 11 residues long. The germline gives CDR1 SNHLY, CDR2 FYNNEI. V was shortened by 6 bases and J by 5 bases, with 8 bases between the two germline ends. The CDR3 nucleotides read TGTGCCAGCAGGGGATCCCACGAGCAGTACGTC. It is translated as CASRGSHEQYV.

V usage is TRBV27 and J usage is TRBJ2-1; D uncertain. CDR1 and CDR2 (germline): MNHEY, SMNVEV (reference sequence). CDR3 size: 15 residues. V was clipped by 6 bases and J by 6 bases, with 18 bases between them. CDR3 in amino acids: CASSPRPAAFNEQFF. The CDR3 nucleotides read TGTGCCAGCAGCCCTCGACCGGCGGCCTTCAATGAGCAGTTCTTC.

This clonotype was seen more than once but under ten times. V and J are TRBV7-9 and TRBJ2-2; 7 bases are shared with TRBD1. The CDR3 consists of 15 residues. Germline V gene sequence: CDR1 SEHNR, CDR2 FQNEAQ (reference sequence). V lost 5 bases, J lost 7 bases, and 10 bases stayed unmatched. CDR3 loop: CASSRGQDLGGELFF. CDR3 nucleotides: TGTGCCAGCAGCCGAGGACAGGACTTGGGCGGGGAGCTGTTTTTT.

This chain uses TRBV20-1 with TRBJ2-7; 9 bases agree with TRBD2. Losses at the gene ends were 3 bases for V and 1 base for J; bases not matched to a gene: 4. CDR1 and CDR2 from the germline V gene are DFQATT and SNEGSKA (reference sequence). CDR3 length: 14 amino acids. The CDR3 is CSASPSGDSYEQYF. CDR3 sequence (DNA): TGCAGTGCTAGCCCTAGCGGGGATTCCTACGAGCAGTACTTC.

The gene calls are TRBV12-3 or TRBV12-4 and TRBJ2-1; 7 bases match TRBD1. The CDR3 extends over 15 amino acids. V lost 3 bases to trimming and J lost 2 bases; unmatched junction nucleotides: 4. The chain's CDR3 is CASSFAGTAYNEQFF. The CDR3 bases are TGTGCCAGCAGTTTCGCCGGGACAGCCTACAATGAGCAGTTCTTC.

This chain links TRBV20-1 with TRBJ1-2; a possible D gene is TRBD1 (5 bases). CDR1 and CDR2 (germline): DFQATT, SNEGSKA (reference sequence). V was shortened by 6 bases and J by 8 bases, with 22 bases between the two germline ends. The CDR3 is 14 amino acids. In DNA form, the CDR3 reads TGCAGTGCAGCAAACCGGGACGATTATTGGGGCTACACCTTC. The encoded protein is CSAANRDDYWGYTF.

CDR3 protein: CASSLSGLAGKTNTDTQYF. The CDR3 DNA reads as TGCGCCAGCAGCTTGTCAGGACTAGCGGGAAAGACCAACACAGATACGCAGTATTTT. The gene calls are TRBV5-1 and TRBJ2-3; 12 nucleotides align to TRBD2. The CDR3 is made up of 19 amino acids. Germline V gene data show CDR1 as SGHRS and CDR2 as YFSETQ. V was clipped by 1 base and J by 2 bases; unmatched bases: 11. The variable domain in full, with the rest retrieved from reference TRBV5-1 and TRBJ2-3, is KAGVTQTPRYLIKTRGQQVTLSCSPISGHRSVSWYQQTPGQGLQFLFEYFSETQRNKGNFPGRFSGRQFSNSRSEMNVSTLELGDSALYLCASSLSGLAGKTNTDTQYFGPGTRLTVL.

The genes are TRBV11-1 and TRBJ2-2, with 7 positions matching TRBD1. Trimming at V came to 5 bases and at J to 3 bases, leaving 6 bases not matched to a gene. The CDR3 is made up of 15 amino acids. Germline CDR1 and CDR2: SGHAT and FQDESV (reference sequence). For the CDR3, the DNA is TGTGCCAGCAGCATAAGACAGGGTGACACCGGGGAGCTGTTTTTT. It codes for CASSIRQGDTGELFF.

The table lists this clonotype with a few counts. The chain has TRBV7-9 and TRBJ1-4, with D hard to call. Per germline, CDR1 SEHNR and CDR2 FQNEAQ (reference sequence). The ends were cut back, 1 base at V and 10 bases at J, with 16 bases in the middle. The CDR3 spans 15 residues. The CDR3: CASSLEGGAGGKLFF. As DNA, the CDR3 is TGTGCCAGCAGCTTAGAGGGAGGTGCCGGCGGAAAACTGTTTTTT.

The V gene is TRBV27, the J gene TRBJ2-7; a weak D match, TRBD1 (6 bases). From germline, CDR1 is MNHEY and CDR2 SMNVEV (reference sequence). V lost 6 bases and J lost 1, with 19 bases in between. The CDR3 runs 16 residues. This CDR3 reads CASSEYTGTKSYEQYF. The CDR3 nucleotides are TGTGCCAGCAGCGAATACACCGGGACAAAATCCTACGAGCAGTACTTC.

The chain joins TRBV10-2 to TRBJ1-4, with a weak D call TRBD1 (5 bases). The CDR3 totals 14 residues. CDR1 is WSHSY, CDR2 SAAADI, per germline. The V and J ends lost 3 bases and 8 bases respectively, with 13 bases between them. CDR3 region: CASSERGREEKLFF. The CDR3 nucleotides read TGCGCCAGCAGTGAACGCGGCAGGGAAGAAAAACTGTTTTTT.

This clonotype has more than one count but fewer than ten. The chain carries TRBV24-1 and TRBJ2-3; possibly TRBD2 for D (6 bases). The CDR3 loop spans 16 amino acids. V was cut by 2 bases and J by 0 bases, with 11 bases left in between. Germline CDR1 reads KGHDR; CDR2 reads SFDVKD. The CDR3 nucleotides read TGTGCCACCAGTGATTACTTAGCGGAAAGCACAGATACGCAGTATTTT. Its protein product is CATSDYLAESTDTQYF.

This clonotype appeared a few times. The CDR3 region is CASSTPGVSSYNEQFF. CDR3 coding DNA: TGTGCCAGCAGTACCCCAGGGGTGAGCTCCTACAATGAGCAGTTCTTC. The chain links TRBV12-3 or TRBV12-4 to TRBJ2-1; a weak D match, TRBD1 (6 bases). Trimming left V 5 bases short and J 0 bases short, with 14 bases between. This CDR3 region has 16 residues.

The rearrangement uses TRBV10-2 and TRBJ2-7; no firm D call. This CDR3 is built from 13 residues. The germline V gene encodes CDR1 WSHSY and CDR2 SAAADI. The V gene lost 6 bases and the J gene lost 3 bases, with 12 bases spanning the gap. This CDR3 reads CASSQDVVYEQYV. CDR3 DNA sequence: TGCGCCAGCAGCCAGGATGTCGTCTACGAGCAGTACGTC.

The CDR3 spells CASSPGASGGGELFF. CDR3 DNA: TGTGCCAGCAGCCCCGGAGCTAGCGGGGGCGGGGAGCTGTTTTTT. The chain employs TRBV11-2 and TRBJ2-2; 10 nucleotides line up with TRBD2. This CDR3 contains 15 residues. Germline loops: CDR1 SGHAT, CDR2 FQNNGV. J gave up 7 bases and V 5 bases, and 7 bases lay outside the gene matches.

This clonotype was observed a few times. The chain is built from TRBV5-1 and TRBJ2-5, with D unresolved. There are 14 residues in the CDR3. V dropped 4 bases and J dropped 2 bases, with 12 bases sitting between them. From germline, CDR1 is SGHRS and CDR2 YFSETQ. This CDR3 reads CASSGSRAQETQYF. Written as DNA, the CDR3 is TGCGCCAGCAGCGGTTCAAGGGCTCAAGAGACCCAGTACTTC.

V gene TRBV20-1 combines with J gene TRBJ1-1; D gene ambiguous. The CDR3 has 12 amino acids. Per the germline V gene, CDR1 is DFQATT and CDR2 is SNEGSKA (reference sequence). Trimming took 5 bases from V and 1 from J, leaving 8 bases between them. CDR3 residues: CSASLQNTEAFF. CDR3 sequence (DNA): TGCAGTGCTTCACTCCAGAACACTGAAGCTTTCTTT.

The chain uses TRBV5-1 and TRBJ2-5, with D maybe TRBD1 (5 bases). Germline assignment: CDR1 SGHRS and CDR2 YFSETQ. This CDR3 is 13 amino acids long. V was pared by 5 bases and J by 5 bases, with 13 bases between. CDR3 region: CASSYRSRETQYF. Here the CDR3 DNA reads TGCGCCAGCAGTTACAGGTCCCGGGAGACCCAGTACTTC.

In this sample, this clonotype turned up a few times. The V and J genes are TRBV3-1 and TRBJ2-2, with TRBD2 matching 8 bases. The V segment lost 1 base and the J segment 0 bases; nucleotides outside the gene matches: 7. Germline V gene data show CDR1 as LGHDT and CDR2 as YNNKEL (reference sequence). The CDR3 contains 18 residues. The CDR3: CASSQAGLAVANTGELFF. CDR3 in DNA: TGTGCCAGCAGCCAAGCCGGACTAGCAGTCGCGAACACCGGGGAGCTGTTTTTT.

This clonotype was seen only a few times. This sequence joins TRBV20-1 and TRBJ2-7; D unresolved. Germline CDR1 DFQATT, CDR2 SNEGSKA (reference sequence). Trimming took 4 bases from V and 1 from J, leaving 11 bases between them. This CDR3 has 13 residues. This chain's CDR3 is CSAIKTASYEQYF. The DNA of the CDR3 is TGCAGTGCTATCAAGACTGCATCCTACGAGCAGTACTTC.

The chain couples TRBV11-3 to TRBJ2-1, with D tentatively TRBD2 (5 bases). V lost 4 bases and J lost 3, with 13 bases in between. The CDR3 runs to 15 residues. In germline, CDR1 is SGHNT, CDR2 YENEEA. CDR3 DNA sequence: TGTGCCAGCAGCTCCCCGACTGGACTCTACAATGAGCAGTTCTTC. Protein: CASSSPTGLYNEQFF.